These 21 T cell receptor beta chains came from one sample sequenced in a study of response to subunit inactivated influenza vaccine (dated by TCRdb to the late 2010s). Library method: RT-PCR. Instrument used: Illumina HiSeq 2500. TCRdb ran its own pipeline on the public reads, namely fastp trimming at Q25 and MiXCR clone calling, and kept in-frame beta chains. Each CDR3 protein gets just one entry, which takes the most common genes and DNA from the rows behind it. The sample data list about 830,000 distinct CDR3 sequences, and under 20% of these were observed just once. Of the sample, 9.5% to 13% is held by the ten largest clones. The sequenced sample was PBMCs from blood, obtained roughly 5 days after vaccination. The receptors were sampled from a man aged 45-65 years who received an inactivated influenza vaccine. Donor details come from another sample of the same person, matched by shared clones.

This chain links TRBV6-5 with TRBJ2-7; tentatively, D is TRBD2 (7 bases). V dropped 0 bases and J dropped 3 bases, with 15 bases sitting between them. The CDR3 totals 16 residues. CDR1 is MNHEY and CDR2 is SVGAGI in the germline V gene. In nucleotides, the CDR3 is TGTGCCAGCAGTTACTCGACCGGGGGGCGTGACTACGAGCAGTACTTC. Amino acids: CASSYSTGGRDYEQYF.

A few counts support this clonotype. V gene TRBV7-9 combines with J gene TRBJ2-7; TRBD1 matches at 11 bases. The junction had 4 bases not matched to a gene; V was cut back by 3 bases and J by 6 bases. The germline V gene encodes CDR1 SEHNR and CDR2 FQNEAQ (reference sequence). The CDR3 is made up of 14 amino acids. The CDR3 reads CASSFGTGGREQYF. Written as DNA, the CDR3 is TGTGCCAGCAGCTTTGGGACAGGGGGACGCGAGCAGTACTTC.

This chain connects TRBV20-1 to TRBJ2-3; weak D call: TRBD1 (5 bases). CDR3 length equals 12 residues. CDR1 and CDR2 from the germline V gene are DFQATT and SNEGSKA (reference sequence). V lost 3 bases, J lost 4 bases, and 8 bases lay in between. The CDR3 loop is CSARWGADTQYF. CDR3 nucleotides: TGCAGTGCTAGGTGGGGCGCAGATACGCAGTATTTT.

CDR3 sequence (DNA): TGCGCCAGCAGCCCAACTGGGGTCCCCTCTGGAAACACCATATATTTT. Translated: CASSPTGVPSGNTIYF. The chain is built from TRBV4-3 and TRBJ1-3; D unclear. This CDR3 is 16 amino acids long. Trimming took 4 bases from V and 0 from J, leaving 13 bases between them. The V gene's germline CDR1 is LGHNA and CDR2 YSLEER.

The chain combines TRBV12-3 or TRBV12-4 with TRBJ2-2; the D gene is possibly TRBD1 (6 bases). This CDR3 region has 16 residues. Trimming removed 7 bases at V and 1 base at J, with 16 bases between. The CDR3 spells CASTTRDNKNTGELFF. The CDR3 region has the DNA TGTGCCAGCACCACGAGGGACAATAAGAACACCGGGGAGCTGTTTTTT.

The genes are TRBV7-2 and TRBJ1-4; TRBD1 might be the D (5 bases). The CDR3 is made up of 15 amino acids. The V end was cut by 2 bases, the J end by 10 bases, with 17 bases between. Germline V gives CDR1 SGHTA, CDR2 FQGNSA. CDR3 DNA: TGTGCCAGCAGCTTACAGGGCAGGGAAGGCGGAAAACTGTTTTTT. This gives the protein CASSLQGREGGKLFF.

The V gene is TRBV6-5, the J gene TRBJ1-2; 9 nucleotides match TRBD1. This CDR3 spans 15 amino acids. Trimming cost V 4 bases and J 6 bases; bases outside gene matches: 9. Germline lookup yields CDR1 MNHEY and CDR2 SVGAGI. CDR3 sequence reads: CASSSPLGQGNGYTF. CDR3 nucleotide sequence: TGTGCCAGCAGTTCCCCCTTGGGACAGGGTAATGGCTACACCTTC.

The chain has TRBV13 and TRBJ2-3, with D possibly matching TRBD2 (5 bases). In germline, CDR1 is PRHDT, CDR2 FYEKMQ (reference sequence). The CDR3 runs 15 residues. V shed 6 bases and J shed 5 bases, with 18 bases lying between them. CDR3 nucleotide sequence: TGTGCCAGCAGGCCAACTAAGTTACGGGGAGATACGCAGTATTTT. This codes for CASRPTKLRGDTQYF.

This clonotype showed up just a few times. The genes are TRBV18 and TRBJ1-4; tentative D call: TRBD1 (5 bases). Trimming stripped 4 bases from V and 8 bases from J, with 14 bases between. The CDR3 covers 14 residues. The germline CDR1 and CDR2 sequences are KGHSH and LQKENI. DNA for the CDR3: TGTGCCAGCTCACGGAGGGGACCGGAGGAAAAACTGTTTTTT. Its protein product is CASSRRGPEEKLFF.

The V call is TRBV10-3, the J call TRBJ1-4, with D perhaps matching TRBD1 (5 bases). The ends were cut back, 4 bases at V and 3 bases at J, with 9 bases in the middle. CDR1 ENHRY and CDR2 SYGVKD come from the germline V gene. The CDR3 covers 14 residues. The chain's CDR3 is CAISGQGPNEKLFF. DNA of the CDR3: TGTGCCATCAGTGGGCAGGGACCTAATGAAAAACTGTTTTTT.

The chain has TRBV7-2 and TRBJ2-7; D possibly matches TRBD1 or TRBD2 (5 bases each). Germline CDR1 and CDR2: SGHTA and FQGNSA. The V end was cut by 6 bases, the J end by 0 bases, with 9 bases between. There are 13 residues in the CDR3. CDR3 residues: CASRDGASYEQYF. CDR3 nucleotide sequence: TGTGCCAGCAGGGACGGGGCCTCCTACGAGCAGTACTTC.

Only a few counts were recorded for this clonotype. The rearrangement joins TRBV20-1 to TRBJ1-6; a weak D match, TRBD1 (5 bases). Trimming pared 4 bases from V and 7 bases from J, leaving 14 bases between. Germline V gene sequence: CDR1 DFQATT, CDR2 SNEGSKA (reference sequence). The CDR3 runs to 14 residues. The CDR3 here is CSATTQGINSPLHF. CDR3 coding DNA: TGCAGTGCTACGACCCAGGGAATCAATTCACCCCTCCACTTT.

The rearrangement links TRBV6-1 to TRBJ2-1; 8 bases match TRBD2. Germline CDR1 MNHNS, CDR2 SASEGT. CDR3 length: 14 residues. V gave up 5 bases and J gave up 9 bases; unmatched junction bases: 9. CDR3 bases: TGTGCCAGCAGTCCCGGGACTAGAGTGGCTGAGCAGTTCTTC. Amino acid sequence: CASSPGTRVAEQFF.

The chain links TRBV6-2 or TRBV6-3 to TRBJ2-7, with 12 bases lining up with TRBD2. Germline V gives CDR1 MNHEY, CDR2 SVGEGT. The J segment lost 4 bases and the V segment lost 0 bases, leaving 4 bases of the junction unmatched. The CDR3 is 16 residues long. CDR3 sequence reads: CASSYSTSGGQYEQYF. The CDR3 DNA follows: TGTGCCAGCAGTTACTCGACTAGCGGGGGTCAATACGAGCAGTACTTC.

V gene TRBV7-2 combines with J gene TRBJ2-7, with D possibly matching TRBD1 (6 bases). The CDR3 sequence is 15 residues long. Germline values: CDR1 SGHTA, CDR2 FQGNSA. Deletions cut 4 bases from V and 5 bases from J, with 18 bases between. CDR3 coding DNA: TGTGCCAGCAGCTCGTCATCAACAGGGCTGGACGAGCAGTACTTC. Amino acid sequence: CASSSSSTGLDEQYF. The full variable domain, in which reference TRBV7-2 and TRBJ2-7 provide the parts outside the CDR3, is GAGVSQSPSNKVTEKGKDVELRCDPISGHTALYWYRQSLGQGLEFLIYFQGNSAPDKSGLPSDRFSAERTGGSVSTLTIQRTQQEDSAVYLCASSSSSTGLDEQYFGPGTRLTVT.

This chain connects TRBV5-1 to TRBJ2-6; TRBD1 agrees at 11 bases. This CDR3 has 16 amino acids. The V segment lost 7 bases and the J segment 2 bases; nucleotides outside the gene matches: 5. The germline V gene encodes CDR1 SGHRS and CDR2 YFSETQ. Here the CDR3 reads CASRGQGAPGANVLTF. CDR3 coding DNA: TGCGCCAGCCGAGGACAGGGGGCCCCTGGGGCCAACGTCCTGACTTTC.

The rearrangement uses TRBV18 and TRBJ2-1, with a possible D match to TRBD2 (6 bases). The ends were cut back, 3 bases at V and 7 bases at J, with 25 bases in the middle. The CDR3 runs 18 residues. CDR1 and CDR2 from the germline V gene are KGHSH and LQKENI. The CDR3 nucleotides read TGTGCCAGCTCACCTAGGTTAGCCGGGAGTTCGATTAGAAATGAGCAGTTCTTC. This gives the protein CASSPRLAGSSIRNEQFF.

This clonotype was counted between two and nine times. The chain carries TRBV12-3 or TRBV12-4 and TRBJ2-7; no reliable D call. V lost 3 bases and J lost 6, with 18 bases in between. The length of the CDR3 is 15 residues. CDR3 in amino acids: CASSFLERLRAEQYF. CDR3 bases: TGTGCCAGCAGTTTCCTAGAGAGACTCCGCGCCGAGCAGTACTTC.

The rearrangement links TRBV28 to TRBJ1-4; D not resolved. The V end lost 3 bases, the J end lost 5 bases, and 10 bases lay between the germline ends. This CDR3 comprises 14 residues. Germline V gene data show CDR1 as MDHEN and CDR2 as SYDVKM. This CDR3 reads CASSFGPLNEKLFF. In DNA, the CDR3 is TGTGCCAGCAGTTTTGGCCCGTTGAATGAAAAACTGTTTTTT.

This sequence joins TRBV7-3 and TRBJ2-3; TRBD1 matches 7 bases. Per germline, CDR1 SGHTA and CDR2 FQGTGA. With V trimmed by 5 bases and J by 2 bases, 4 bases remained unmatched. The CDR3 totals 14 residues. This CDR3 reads CASSQGQHTDTQYF. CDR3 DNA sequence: TGTGCCAGCAGCCAGGGACAGCACACAGATACGCAGTATTTT.

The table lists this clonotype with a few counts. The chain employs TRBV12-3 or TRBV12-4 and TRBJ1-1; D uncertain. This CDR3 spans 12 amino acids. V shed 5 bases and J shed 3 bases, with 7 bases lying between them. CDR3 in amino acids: CASSRMDTEAFF. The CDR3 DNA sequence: TGTGCCAGCAGTAGGATGGACACTGAAGCTTTCTTT.